One sample yielded the 24 T cell receptor beta chains listed below, sequenced in a study of blood T cell repertoires in COVID-19. Data came from immunoSEQ multiplex PCR; TCRdb stores just in-frame clones and leaves some out. The sample carries about 100,000 clones, around 85% recorded once. Sequences were obtained from peripheral blood. All receptors come from a woman older than 75 with active or convalescent COVID-19.

J is TRBJ2-2 and V is TRBV30; D is unresolved. Deletions cut 4 bases from V and 4 bases from J, with 7 bases between. This CDR3 contains 12 residues. Germline CDR1 is GTSNPN and CDR2 is SVGIG (reference sequence). The chain's CDR3 is CAWTPGTGELFF. The CDR3 bases are TGTGCCTGGACCCCGGGCACCGGGGAGCTGTTTTTT.

This chain joins TRBV3-1 (or the pseudogene TRBV3-2) and TRBJ1-2; maybe TRBD1 (6 bases). The ends were cut back, 1 base at V and 6 bases at J, with 9 bases in the middle. Germline-derived CDR1 and CDR2 are LGHDT and YNNKEL (reference sequence). CDR3 length equals 13 residues. As DNA, the CDR3 is TGTGCCAGCAGCCAAGCGGCAGGGGATGGCTACACCTTC. Translated, it gives CASSQAAGDGYTF.

The rearrangement links TRBV2 to TRBJ2-7; D possibly corresponds to TRBD1 (5 bases). The CDR3 is made up of 16 amino acids. Germline values: CDR1 SNHLY, CDR2 FYNNEI. Trimming took 8 bases from V and 1 from J, leaving 21 bases between them. The CDR3: CASQLLQVSESYEQYF. Here the CDR3 DNA reads TGTGCCAGCCAACTATTACAGGTCTCCGAGTCCTACGAGCAGTACTTC.

The V and J genes are TRBV5-1 and TRBJ1-1; 9 bases match TRBD1. Germline V lookup: CDR1 SGHRS, CDR2 YFSETQ. CDR3 size: 17 residues. V shed 2 bases, J shed 6 bases, and the junction held 14 bases outside the gene matches. CDR3 nucleotide sequence: TGCGCCAGCAGCTTTACCGGGACAGGGTGGGGTAACTCTGAAGCTTTCTTT. Translation gives CASSFTGTGWGNSEAFF. Combining the CDR3 with reference TRBV5-1 and TRBJ1-1 gives the whole variable domain KAGVTQTPRYLIKTRGQQVTLSCSPISGHRSVSWYQQTPGQGLQFLFEYFSETQRNKGNFPGRFSGRQFSNSRSEMNVSTLELGDSALYLCASSFTGTGWGNSEAFFGQGTRLTVV.

This chain links TRBV2 with TRBJ1-1; D gene uncertain. The V gene lost 6 bases and the J gene lost 5 bases, with 16 bases spanning the gap. Looked up from germline, CDR1 is SNHLY and CDR2 is FYNNEI. The CDR3 spans 14 residues. The CDR3 nucleotides read TGTGCCAGCAGCGAATCCTCGGGGAGGACTGAAGCTTTCTTT. Translation: CASSESSGRTEAFF.

The chain employs TRBV30 and TRBJ1-2; 12 bases map to TRBD1. Germline V lookup: CDR1 GTSNPN, CDR2 SVGIG (reference sequence). The ends lost 0 bases at V and 8 bases at J; junction bases unmatched: 4. The CDR3 has 14 residues. CDR3 sequence: CAWSVRDRGQGYTF. The CDR3 coding sequence is TGTGCCTGGAGTGTACGGGACAGGGGGCAGGGCTACACCTTC.

The CDR3 DNA sequence: TGTGCCAGCAGTTTATTTTGGAGGCCGGGTTCGGGCACCGGGGAGCTGTTTTTT. Its translation is CASSLFWRPGSGTGELFF. The rearrangement links TRBV27 to TRBJ2-2, with D possibly matching TRBD2 (5 bases). The CDR3 sequence is 18 residues long. The germline CDR1 and CDR2 sequences are MNHEY and SMNVEV (reference sequence). V dropped 1 base and J dropped 4 bases, with 19 bases sitting between them.

The chain couples TRBV27 to TRBJ1-5; D unresolved. V lost 3 bases, J lost 1 base, and 10 bases lay in between. Germline CDR1 is MNHEY and CDR2 is SMNVEV (reference sequence). This CDR3 is built from 15 residues. The DNA of the CDR3 is TGTGCCAGCAGTTTTTCGCATACAAGCAATCAGCCCCAGCATTTT. Its translation: CASSFSHTSNQPQHF.

The gene calls are TRBV5-1 and TRBJ2-5; 7 nucleotides align to TRBD1. This CDR3 contains 16 residues. V lost 4 bases, J lost 4 bases, and 13 bases stayed unmatched. The V gene's germline CDR1 is SGHRS and CDR2 YFSETQ. The CDR3 reads CASSPADREFGETQYF. DNA for the CDR3: TGCGCCAGCAGCCCCGCCGACAGGGAGTTTGGAGAGACCCAGTACTTC.

This clone has a count of ten or more. This chain joins TRBV4-3 and TRBJ2-5; 11 bases are a match to TRBD1. The V gene's germline CDR1 is LGHNA and CDR2 YSLEER. The CDR3 loop spans 14 amino acids. The V gene end was trimmed by 3 bases and the J gene end by 4 bases; junction bases not matched to a gene: 1. CDR3 in amino acids: CASSQGQGVETQYF. CDR3 sequence (DNA): TGCGCCAGCAGCCAGGGACAGGGGGTAGAGACCCAGTACTTC.

The chain carries TRBV28 and TRBJ2-4; no definite D call. The CDR3 loop spans 15 amino acids. Germline CDR1 reads MDHEN; CDR2 reads SYDVKM. The V and J ends lost 4 bases and 0 bases respectively, with 10 bases between them. The CDR3 here is CASSYSFIAKNIQYF. The CDR3 DNA is TGTGCCAGCAGTTACTCGTTTATAGCCAAAAACATTCAGTACTTC.

The chain recombines TRBV6-2 or TRBV6-3 with TRBJ1-5; 8 bases map to TRBD1. V shed 6 bases, J shed 7 bases, and the junction held 11 bases outside the gene matches. Germline loops: CDR1 MNHEY, CDR2 SVGEGT. The CDR3 contains 15 residues. CDR3 nucleotides: TGTGCCAGCAGGCCTACCTCCAGGGGGCTCCAGCCCCAGCATTTT. This encodes CASRPTSRGLQPQHF.

This clone was detected only once. The chain couples TRBV2 to TRBJ1-6; D not certain. V shed 6 bases and J shed 0 bases, with 12 bases lying between them. The CDR3 has 16 residues. Germline assignment: CDR1 SNHLY and CDR2 FYNNEI. DNA of the CDR3: TGTGCCAGCAGGGAAACTCGAGGCTCCTATAATTCACCCCTCCACTTT. This gives the protein CASRETRGSYNSPLHF.

The genes are TRBV2 and TRBJ2-2; 8 nucleotides match TRBD1. V was pared by 9 bases and J by 7 bases, with 7 bases of the junction left unmatched. The CDR3 is 13 amino acids. CDR1 and CDR2 (germline): SNHLY, FYNNEI. The CDR3 is CARQGVRIGELFF. CDR3 coding DNA: TGTGCCAGACAGGGGGTTCGTATCGGGGAGCTGTTTTTT.

The V gene is TRBV3-1 (or the pseudogene TRBV3-2), the J gene TRBJ1-3; no reliable D call. The CDR3 has 16 residues. V shed 4 bases and J shed 0 bases, with 13 bases lying between them. Looked up from germline, CDR1 is LGHDT and CDR2 is YNNKEL (reference sequence). In DNA form, the CDR3 reads TGTGCCAGCAGCCTGTGGGAGGGCCCCTCTGGAAACACCATATATTTT. As protein: CASSLWEGPSGNTIYF.

This clone is classed as medium-sized. CDR3 loop: CASSPLATNTGELFF. In DNA form, the CDR3 reads TGTGCCAGCAGCCCGCTAGCGACGAACACCGGGGAGCTGTTTTTT. The rearrangement uses TRBV7-2 and TRBJ2-2, with D perhaps TRBD2 (6 bases). Germline V gene lookup returns CDR1 SGHTA and CDR2 FQGNSA. V was cut by 5 bases and J by 0 bases, with 10 bases left in between. This CDR3 has 15 residues.

The chain combines TRBV28 with TRBJ2-1; D remains ambiguous. V shed 4 bases and J shed 0 bases, with 13 bases lying between them. The V gene's germline CDR1 is MDHEN and CDR2 SYDVKM. CDR3 length: 16 amino acids. For the CDR3, the DNA is TGTGCCAGCAGTTCAAACTATCTCGGCTCCTACAATGAGCAGTTCTTC. Encoded protein: CASSSNYLGSYNEQFF. The variable domain in full, with the rest retrieved from reference TRBV28 and TRBJ2-1, is DVKVTQSSRYLVKRTGEKVFLECVQDMDHENMFWYRQDPGLGLRLIYFSYDVKMKEKGDIPEGYSVSREKKERFSLILESASTNQTSMYLCASSSNYLGSYNEQFFGPGTRLTVL.

This rearrangement joins TRBV9 to TRBJ1-5, with 10 bases lining up with TRBD1. Germline loops: CDR1 SGDLS, CDR2 YYNGEE. The trim removed 0 bases at V and 5 bases at J, leaving 2 bases unmatched. CDR3 length equals 15 residues. Written as DNA, the CDR3 is TGTGCCAGCAGCGTAGCCGGACAGGGGGATCAGCCCCAGCATTTT. Residues: CASSVAGQGDQPQHF.

The chain couples TRBV6-5 to TRBJ1-1; D call uncertain. V lost 5 bases, J lost 3 bases, and 7 bases lay in between. This CDR3 comprises 12 residues. CDR1 and CDR2 (germline): MNHEY, SVGAGI. The CDR3 sequence: CASSRVHTEAFF. The DNA for the CDR3 is TGTGCCAGCAGTCGGGTCCACACTGAAGCTTTCTTT.

This chain joins TRBV28 and TRBJ2-7; maybe TRBD2 (5 bases). The CDR3 spans 16 residues. Germline V gives CDR1 MDHEN, CDR2 SYDVKM. V was trimmed by 4 bases and J by 0 bases, leaving 16 bases between them. The CDR3 nucleotides read TGTGCCAGCAGTTCCCCCGTTAGCGCATACTCCTACGAGCAGTACTTC. This codes for CASSSPVSAYSYEQYF.

The chain is built from TRBV6-1 and TRBJ2-1; 9 positions agree with TRBD2. The trim removed 4 bases at V and 4 bases at J, leaving 8 bases unmatched. CDR3 length equals 16 residues. The germline gives CDR1 MNHNS, CDR2 SASEGT. CDR3 amino acids: CASSGKASGTYNEQFF. CDR3 sequence (DNA): TGTGCCAGCAGTGGTAAGGCTAGCGGGACATACAATGAGCAGTTCTTC.

The rearrangement joins TRBV5-1 to TRBJ1-5; D is ambiguous. V lost 0 bases and J 7 bases, leaving 8 bases between the germline ends. This CDR3 is built from 13 residues. In germline, CDR1 is SGHRS, CDR2 YFSETQ. The CDR3 sequence: CASSLASGQPQHF. The CDR3 region has the DNA TGCGCCAGCAGCTTGGCCTCGGGGCAGCCCCAGCATTTT.

The CDR3 loop is CASSVEGQGNSPLHF. CDR3 nucleotide sequence: TGTGCCAGCAGTGTCGAGGGACAGGGGAATTCACCCCTCCACTTT. The chain is built from TRBV2 and TRBJ1-6; the match to TRBD1 covers 10 bases. CDR1 and CDR2 from the germline V gene are SNHLY and FYNNEI. J was trimmed by 7 bases and V by 4 bases; bases with no gene match: 4. CDR3 length: 15 residues. Full variable domain (remainder filled in from reference TRBV2 and TRBJ1-6): EPEVTQTPSHQVTQMGQEVILRCVPISNHLYFYWYRQILGQKVEFLVSFYNNEISEKSEIFDDQFSVERPDGSNFTLKIRSTKLEDSAMYFCASSVEGQGNSPLHFGNGTRLTVT.

CDR3 nucleotide sequence: TGTGCCAGCAGCTCGACAGGGAGGGAGACCCAGTACTTC. Translation gives CASSSTGRETQYF. The J gene is TRBJ2-5, the V gene TRBV7-9; maybe TRBD1 (7 bases). With 4 bases removed from V and 5 bases from J, the gap between germline ends came to 11 bases. The CDR3 runs 13 residues. Germline V CDR1 and CDR2: SEHNR, FQNEAQ (reference sequence). Full variable domain (rest looked up from reference TRBV7-9 and TRBJ2-5): DTGVSQNPRHKITKRGQNVTFRCDPISEHNRLYWYRQTLGQGPEFLTYFQNEAQLEKSRLLSDRFSAERPKGSFSTLEIQRTEQGDSAMYLCASSSTGRETQYFGPGTRLLVL.